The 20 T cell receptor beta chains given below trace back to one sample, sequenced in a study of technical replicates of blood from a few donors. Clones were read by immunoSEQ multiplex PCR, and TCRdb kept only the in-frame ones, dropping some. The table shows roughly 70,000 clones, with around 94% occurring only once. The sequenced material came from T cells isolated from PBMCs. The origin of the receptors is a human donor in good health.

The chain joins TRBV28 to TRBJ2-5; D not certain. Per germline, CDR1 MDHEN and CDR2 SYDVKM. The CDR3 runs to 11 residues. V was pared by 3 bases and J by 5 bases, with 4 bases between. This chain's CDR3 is CASSLRETQYF. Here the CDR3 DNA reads TGTGCCAGCAGTTTGCGGGAGACCCAGTACTTC.

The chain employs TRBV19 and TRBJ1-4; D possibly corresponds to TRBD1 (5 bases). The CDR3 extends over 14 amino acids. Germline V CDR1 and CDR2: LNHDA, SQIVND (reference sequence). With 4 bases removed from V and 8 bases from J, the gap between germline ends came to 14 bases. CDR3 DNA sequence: TGTGCCAGTAGTAGCCCCGGGAGACAGGAAAAACTGTTTTTT. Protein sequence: CASSSPGRQEKLFF.

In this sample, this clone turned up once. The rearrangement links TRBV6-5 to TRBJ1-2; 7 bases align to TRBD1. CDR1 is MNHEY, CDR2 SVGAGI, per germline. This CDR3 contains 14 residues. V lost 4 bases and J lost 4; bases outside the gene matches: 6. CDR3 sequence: CASSFNRGGYGYTF. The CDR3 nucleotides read TGTGCCAGCAGTTTTAACAGGGGTGGCTATGGCTACACCTTC.

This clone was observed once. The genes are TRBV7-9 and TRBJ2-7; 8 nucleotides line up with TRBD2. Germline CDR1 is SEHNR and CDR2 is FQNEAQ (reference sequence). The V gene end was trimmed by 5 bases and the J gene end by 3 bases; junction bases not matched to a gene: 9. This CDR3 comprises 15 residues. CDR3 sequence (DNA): TGTGCCAGCAGCCCAGAGGTAGCGGGATACTACGAGCAGTACTTC. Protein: CASSPEVAGYYEQYF. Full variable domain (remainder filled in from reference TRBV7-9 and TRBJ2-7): DTGVSQNPRHKITKRGQNVTFRCDPISEHNRLYWYRQTLGQGPEFLTYFQNEAQLEKSRLLSDRFSAERPKGSFSTLEIQRTEQGDSAMYLCASSPEVAGYYEQYFGPGTRLTVT.

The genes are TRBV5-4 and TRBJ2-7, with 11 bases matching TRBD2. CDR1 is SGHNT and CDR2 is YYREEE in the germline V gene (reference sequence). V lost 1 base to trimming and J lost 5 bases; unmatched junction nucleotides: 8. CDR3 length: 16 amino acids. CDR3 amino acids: CASSLKLAGDGDEQYF. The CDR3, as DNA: TGTGCCAGCAGCTTGAAACTAGCGGGAGATGGGGACGAGCAGTACTTC.

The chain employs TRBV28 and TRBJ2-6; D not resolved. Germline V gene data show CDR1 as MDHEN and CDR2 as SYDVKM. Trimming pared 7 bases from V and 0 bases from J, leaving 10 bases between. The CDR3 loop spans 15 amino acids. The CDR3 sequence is CASKGASSGANVLTF. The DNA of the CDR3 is TGTGCCAGCAAAGGAGCTAGCTCTGGGGCCAACGTCCTGACTTTC.

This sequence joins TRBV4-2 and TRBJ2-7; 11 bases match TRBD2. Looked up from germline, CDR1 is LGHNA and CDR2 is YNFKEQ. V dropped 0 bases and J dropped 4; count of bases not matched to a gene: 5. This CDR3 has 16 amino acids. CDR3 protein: CASSQDLAGGLYEQYF. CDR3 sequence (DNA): TGTGCCAGCAGCCAAGACCTAGCGGGAGGCTTATACGAGCAGTACTTC.

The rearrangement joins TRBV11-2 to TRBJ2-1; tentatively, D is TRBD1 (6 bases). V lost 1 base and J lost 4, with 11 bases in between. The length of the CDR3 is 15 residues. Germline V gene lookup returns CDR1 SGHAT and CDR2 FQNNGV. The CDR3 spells CASSLGQGPYNEQFF. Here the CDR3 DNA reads TGTGCCAGCAGCTTAGGGCAGGGGCCATACAATGAGCAGTTCTTC.

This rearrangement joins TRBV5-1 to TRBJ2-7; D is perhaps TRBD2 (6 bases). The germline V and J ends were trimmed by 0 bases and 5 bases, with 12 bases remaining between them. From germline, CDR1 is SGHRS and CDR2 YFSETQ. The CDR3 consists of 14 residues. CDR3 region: CASSLASGSHEQYF. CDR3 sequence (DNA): TGCGCCAGCAGCTTGGCAAGCGGGTCCCACGAGCAGTACTTC.

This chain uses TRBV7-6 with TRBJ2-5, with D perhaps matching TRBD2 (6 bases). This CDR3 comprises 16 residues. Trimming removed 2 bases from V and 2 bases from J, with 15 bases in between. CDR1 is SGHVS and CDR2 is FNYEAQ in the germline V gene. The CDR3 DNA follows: TGTGCCAGCAGCTTATCTACGGGAGAAGGACAAGAGACCCAGTACTTC. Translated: CASSLSTGEGQETQYF.

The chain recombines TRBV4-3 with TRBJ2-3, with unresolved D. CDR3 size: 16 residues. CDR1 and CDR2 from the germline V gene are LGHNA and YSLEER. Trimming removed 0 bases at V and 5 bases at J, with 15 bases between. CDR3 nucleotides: TGCGCCAGCAGCCAAGAGAACGAGCCTCGTGGAGATACGCAGTATTTT. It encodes CASSQENEPRGDTQYF.

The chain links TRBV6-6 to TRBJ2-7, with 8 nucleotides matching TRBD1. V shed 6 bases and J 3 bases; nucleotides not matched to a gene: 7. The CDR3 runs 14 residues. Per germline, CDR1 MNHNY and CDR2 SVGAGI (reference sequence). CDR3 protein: CASRSMTGDYEQYF. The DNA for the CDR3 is TGTGCCAGCAGGAGTATGACAGGGGACTACGAGCAGTACTTC.

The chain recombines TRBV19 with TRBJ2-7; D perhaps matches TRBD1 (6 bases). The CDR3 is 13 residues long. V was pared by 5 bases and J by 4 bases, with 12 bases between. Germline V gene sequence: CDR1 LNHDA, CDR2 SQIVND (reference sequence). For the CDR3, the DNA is TGTGCCAGTAGTTTACAGGGAGAATACGAGCAGTACTTC. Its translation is CASSLQGEYEQYF.

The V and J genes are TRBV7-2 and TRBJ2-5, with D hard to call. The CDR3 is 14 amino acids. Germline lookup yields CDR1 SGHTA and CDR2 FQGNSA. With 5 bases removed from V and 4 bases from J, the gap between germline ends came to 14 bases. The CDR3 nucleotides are TGTGCCAGCAGCACGTGGGCCAGGTCAGAGACCCAGTACTTC. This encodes CASSTWARSETQYF.

The CDR3 is CASSIRQGVYEQYF. The DNA of the CDR3 is TGTGCCAGTAGTATAAGACAGGGGGTGTACGAGCAGTACTTC. The chain joins TRBV19 to TRBJ2-7; 9 nucleotides match TRBD1. This CDR3 has 14 amino acids. V lost 2 bases and J lost 4; bases outside the gene matches: 3. The germline gives CDR1 LNHDA, CDR2 SQIVND (reference sequence).

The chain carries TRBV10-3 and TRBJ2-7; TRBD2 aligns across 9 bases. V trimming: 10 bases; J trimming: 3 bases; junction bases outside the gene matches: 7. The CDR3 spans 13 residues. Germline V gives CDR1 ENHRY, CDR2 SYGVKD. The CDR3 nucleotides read TGTGCCACCTTTAGCGGGAGTCACTACGAGCAGTACTTC. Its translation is CATFSGSHYEQYF.

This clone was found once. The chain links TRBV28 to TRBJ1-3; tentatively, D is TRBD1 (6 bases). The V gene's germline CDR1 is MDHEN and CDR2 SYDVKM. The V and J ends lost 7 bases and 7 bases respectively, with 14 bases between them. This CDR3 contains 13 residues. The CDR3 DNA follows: TGTGCCAGCACCCCAGGGGCGGGTAACACCATATATTTT. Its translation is CASTPGAGNTIYF.

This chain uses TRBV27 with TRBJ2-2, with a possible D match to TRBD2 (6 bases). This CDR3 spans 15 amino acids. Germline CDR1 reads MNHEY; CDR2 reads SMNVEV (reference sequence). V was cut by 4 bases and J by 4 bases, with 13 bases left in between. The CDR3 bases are TGTGCCAGCAGTTCAGGCGGGGTAGGCACCGGGGAGCTGTTTTTT. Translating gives CASSSGGVGTGELFF.

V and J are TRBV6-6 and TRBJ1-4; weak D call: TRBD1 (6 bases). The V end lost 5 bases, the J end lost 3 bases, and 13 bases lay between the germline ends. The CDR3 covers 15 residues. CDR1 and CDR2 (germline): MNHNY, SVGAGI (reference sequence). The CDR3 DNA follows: TGTGCCAGCAGTCCATCAGGGGTAGCTAATGAAAAACTGTTTTTT. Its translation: CASSPSGVANEKLFF.

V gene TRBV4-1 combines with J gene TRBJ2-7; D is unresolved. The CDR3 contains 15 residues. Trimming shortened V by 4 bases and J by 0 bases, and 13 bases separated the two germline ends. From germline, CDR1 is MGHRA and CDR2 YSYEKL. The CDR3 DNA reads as TGCGCCAGCAGCCTATATGGCTCCAGCTCCTACGAGCAGTACTTC. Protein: CASSLYGSSSYEQYF.